These 2 T cell receptor beta chains were all obtained from the same sample, sequenced in a study of blood T cells in healthy people across ages. Next came a second PCR, run for roughly 7 to 12 cycles, which used a sample-barcoded 5' primer along with a J-beta primer mix. TCRdb analysed the 5' RACE reads with MiXCR anew, one entry per CDR3 protein. Found here are approximately 1.5 million distinct CDR3 sequences, roughly 32% of them singletons; the top ten hold roughly 12%. The source material was blood. These receptors all stem from a woman in her 30s in good health.

The rearrangement links TRBV28 to TRBJ2-1; D is unresolved. Germline V gene data show CDR1 as MDHEN and CDR2 as SYDVKM. The CDR3 runs 12 residues. V lost 7 bases and J 8 bases, leaving 12 bases between the germline ends. The CDR3 sequence: CASNRRLDEQFF. CDR3 DNA: TGTGCCAGCAACCGCCGGCTCGATGAGCAGTTCTTC. Drawing the rest from reference TRBV28 and TRBJ2-1, the complete variable domain is DVKVTQSSRYLVKRTGEKVFLECVQDMDHENMFWYRQDPGLGLRLIYFSYDVKMKEKGDIPEGYSVSREKKERFSLILESASTNQTSMYLCASNRRLDEQFFGPGTRLTVL.

This chain joins TRBV9 and TRBJ1-6; D uncertain. This CDR3 is built from 13 residues. CDR1 is SGDLS, CDR2 YYNGEE, per germline. The germline V and J ends were trimmed by 4 bases and 6 bases, with 8 bases remaining between them. The CDR3 loop is CASSLRFNSPLHF. In DNA, the CDR3 is TGTGCCAGCAGCTTGCGGTTTAATTCACCCCTCCACTTT.